This is a list of T cell receptor beta chains from one sample in a study of beta chain features in type 1 diabetes. The protocol was immunoSEQ multiplex PCR, while the TCRdb copy is restricted to in-frame clones and leaves out a portion. The sample consists of around 99,000 clones, approximately 37% of them appearing once. The sequencing input was stem cell memory CD4+ T cells from blood. The origin of the receptors is a young woman in good health. The CDR3 runs from the conserved cysteine through the conserved F or W. The D gene is left open where the match is weak. Expanded clones are given a class, and other clones once, few, many or no size at all.

V: TRBV28
J: TRBJ2-7
size: once
D: TRBD2
length: 17
CDR3: CASSLYRSGLADYEQYF

V: TRBV5-1
J: TRBJ1-3
size: NA
D: TRBD1
length: 15
CDR3: CASSLDDRVRDTIYF

V: TRBV9
J: TRBJ2-7
size: NA
D: TRBD2
length: 17
CDR3: CASSEPGLAGQSYEQYF

V: TRBV18
J: TRBJ2-5
size: few
D: TRBD1
length: 15
CDR3: CASSPGQGARETQYF

V: TRBV5-1
J: TRBJ2-3
size: few
D: TRBD2
length: 15
CDR3: CASSSGSGAGDTQYF

V: TRBV7-2
J: TRBJ2-1
size: few
D: NA
length: 14
CDR3: CASSSNLRGYEQFF

V: TRBV2
J: TRBJ1-2
size: NA
D: NA
length: 13
CDR3: CASSDSFNYGYTF

V: TRBV7-9
J: TRBJ2-1
size: once
D: TRBD2
length: 18
CDR3: CASSLYLGGGLDAYEQFF

V: TRBV28
J: TRBJ1-2
size: NA
D: NA
length: 15
CDR3: CASCDGQMVGYGYTF

V: TRBV7-2
J: TRBJ1-1
size: few
D: NA
length: 15
CDR3: CASSLREGWDTEAFF

V: TRBV18
J: TRBJ1-2
size: NA
D: NA
length: 13
CDR3: CASSPIGEAGYTF

V: TRBV7-9
J: TRBJ2-1
size: NA
D: TRBD2
length: 16
CDR3: CASSSRTSGRGNEQFF

V: TRBV28
J: TRBJ2-1
size: few
D: TRBD2
length: 16
CDR3: CASSLYLAGVFNEQFF

V: TRBV27
J: TRBJ2-2
size: NA
D: NA
length: 14
CDR3: CASRRPVNTGELFF

V: TRBV6-1
J: TRBJ2-7
size: NA
D: TRBD2
length: 15
CDR3: CASSERLAGGYEQYF

V: TRBV7-2
J: TRBJ2-3
size: NA
D: TRBD2
length: 16
CDR3: CASSSLLAGVRDTQYF

V: TRBV9
J: TRBJ2-1
size: NA
D: TRBD2
length: 14
CDR3: CASSGAGLAGKQFF

V: TRBV9
J: TRBJ2-3
size: NA
D: NA
length: 14
CDR3: CASSVLSSTDTQYF

V: TRBV19
J: TRBJ2-7
size: few
D: TRBD2
length: 15
CDR3: CASSRTSGRTHEQYF

V: TRBV30
J: TRBJ2-1
size: NA
D: NA
length: 12
CDR3: CAWSRQYHEQFF

V: TRBV2
J: TRBJ1-5
size: NA
D: NA
length: 16
CDR3: CASSGEWDNSNQPQHF

V: TRBV5-1
J: TRBJ1-1
size: NA
D: TRBD1
length: 14
CDR3: CASSMTGVATEAFF

V: TRBV18
J: TRBJ2-1
size: NA
D: TRBD2
length: 17
CDR3: CASSPPGTSGDYNEQFF

V: TRBV7-9
J: TRBJ2-3
size: NA
D: TRBD1
length: 14
CDR3: CASSPSQGTDTQYF

V: TRBV19
J: TRBJ2-1
size: NA
D: NA
length: 12
CDR3: CASSVHLGQQFF

V: TRBV6-6
J: TRBJ2-1
size: NA
D: TRBD1
length: 14
CDR3: CASSPGQGYNEQFF

V: TRBV4-2
J: TRBJ2-3
size: NA
D: TRBD1
length: 15
CDR3: CASSTRTGGTDTQYF

V: TRBV5-1
J: TRBJ2-7
size: NA
D: TRBD2
length: 15
CDR3: CASSTASGRRYEQYF

V: TRBV7-9
J: TRBJ1-1
size: NA
D: TRBD1
length: 15
CDR3: CASSAGTGRNTEAFF

V: TRBV4-1
J: TRBJ1-5
size: NA
D: NA
length: 17
CDR3: CASSQGTGYDSNQPQHF

V: TRBV6-6
J: TRBJ2-5
size: NA
D: TRBD2
length: 15
CDR3: CASSYYLAGGETQYF

V: TRBV2
J: TRBJ1-5
size: NA
D: NA
length: 17
CDR3: CASTLNIVGGGNQPQHF

V: TRBV7-9
J: TRBJ2-3
size: NA
D: NA
length: 14
CDR3: CASSFVGVRDTQYF

V: TRBV7-9
J: TRBJ2-5
size: few
D: TRBD2
length: 15
CDR3: CASSTHSGSAETQYF

V: TRBV11-2
J: TRBJ1-5
size: NA
D: NA
length: 15
CDR3: CASSLGGAGNQPQHF

V: TRBV7-9
J: TRBJ2-7
size: few
D: NA
length: 12
CDR3: CAGSWGDYEQYF

V: TRBV30
J: TRBJ1-2
size: few
D: NA
length: 13
CDR3: CAWSVRGGVGYTF

V: TRBV9
J: TRBJ2-5
size: NA
D: TRBD2
length: 16
CDR3: CASSVGHSGSLETQYF

V: TRBV10-3
J: TRBJ2-7
size: few
D: NA
length: 13
CDR3: CAGASGASYEQYF

V: TRBV10-2
J: TRBJ2-7
size: NA
D: NA
length: 12
CDR3: CASSASSGEQYF

V: TRBV29-1
J: TRBJ2-7
size: NA
D: TRBD1
length: 15
CDR3: CSVGGDRVNLRRQYF